This record concerns one T cell receptor beta chain sequence. Its matching antigen is unknown. The sample originates from a study of beta chain features in type 1 diabetes. On the study more broadly: In age, gender and cell yields, patients were similar to healthy donors.

The entirety of the isolated RNA underwent reverse transcription, so expressed TCRB transcripts were sequenced. Only in-frame clones appear in the TCRdb table, and some are missing; sequencing was by immunoSEQ multiplex PCR. The sample records approximately 250,000 clones, approximately 24% being singletons. Every sorted population was more than 95% pure. Whole-study results and caveats: Insertion counts at VDJ junctions were lower in type 1 diabetes patients, who also showed more deletions there. Moderate but significant shortening of TCRB CDR3s was recorded in all four CD4+ subsets from Type 1 diabetes patients. Naive, central memory and Treg TCRB repertoires seemed to resemble each other more closely in patients than they did in healthy donors.

V gave up 5 bases and J gave up 5 bases; unmatched junction bases: 3. CDR3 length equals 15 residues. Germline values: CDR1 SGHTA, CDR2 FQGTGA. Input material: naive CD4+ T cells from blood. The gene calls are TRBV7-3 and TRBJ2-2; 12 bases align to TRBD2. This TCR came from a woman aged 30 to 39 with type 1 diabetes. CDR3 in DNA: TGTGCCAGCAGCCCTAGCGGGAGGGTTACCGGGGAGCTGTTTTTT. It is translated as CASSPSGRVTGELFF.